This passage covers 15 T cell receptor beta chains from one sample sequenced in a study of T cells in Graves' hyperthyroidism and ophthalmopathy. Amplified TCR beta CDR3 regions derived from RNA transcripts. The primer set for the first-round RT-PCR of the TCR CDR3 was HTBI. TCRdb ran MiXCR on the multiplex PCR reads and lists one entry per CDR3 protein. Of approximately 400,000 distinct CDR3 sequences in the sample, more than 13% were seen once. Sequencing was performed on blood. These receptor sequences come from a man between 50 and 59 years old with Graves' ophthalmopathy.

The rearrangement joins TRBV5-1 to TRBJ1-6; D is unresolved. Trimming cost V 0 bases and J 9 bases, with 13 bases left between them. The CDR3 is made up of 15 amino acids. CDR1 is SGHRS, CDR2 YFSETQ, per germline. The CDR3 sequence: CASSLGGGGFSPLHF. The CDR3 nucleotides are TGCGCCAGCAGCTTGGGGGGAGGAGGATTTTCACCCCTCCACTTT.

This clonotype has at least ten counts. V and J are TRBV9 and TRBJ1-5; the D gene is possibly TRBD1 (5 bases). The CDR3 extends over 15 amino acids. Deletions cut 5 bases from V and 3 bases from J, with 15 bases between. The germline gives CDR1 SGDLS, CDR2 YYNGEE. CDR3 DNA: TGTGCCAGCAGTCCCGCGGGGGAGAACAATCAGCCCCAGCATTTT. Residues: CASSPAGENNQPQHF.

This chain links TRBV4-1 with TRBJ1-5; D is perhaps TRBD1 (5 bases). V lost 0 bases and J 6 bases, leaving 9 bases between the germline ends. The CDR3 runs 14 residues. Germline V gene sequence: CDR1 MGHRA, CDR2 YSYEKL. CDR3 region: CASSQESRGQPQHF. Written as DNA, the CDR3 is TGCGCCAGCAGCCAAGAAAGTAGGGGTCAGCCCCAGCATTTT.

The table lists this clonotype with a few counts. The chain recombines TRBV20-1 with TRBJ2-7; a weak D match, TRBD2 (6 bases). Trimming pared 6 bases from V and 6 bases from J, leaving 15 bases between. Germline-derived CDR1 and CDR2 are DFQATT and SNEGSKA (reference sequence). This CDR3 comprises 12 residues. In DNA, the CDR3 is TGCAGTGCCACTCCCCTAGCGTCCGAGCAGTACTTC. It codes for CSATPLASEQYF.

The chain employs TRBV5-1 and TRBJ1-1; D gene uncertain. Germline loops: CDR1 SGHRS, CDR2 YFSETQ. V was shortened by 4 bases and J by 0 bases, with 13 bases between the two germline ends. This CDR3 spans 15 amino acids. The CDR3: CASSPGLFMNTEAFF. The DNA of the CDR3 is TGCGCCAGCAGCCCCGGATTGTTCATGAACACTGAAGCTTTCTTT.

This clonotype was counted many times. The CDR3 is CASSREEGTDTQYF. The CDR3 region has the DNA TGTGCCAGCAGTCGGGAGGAGGGCACAGATACGCAGTATTTT. The chain carries TRBV2 and TRBJ2-3, with TRBD2 matching over 7 bases. This CDR3 contains 14 residues. Trimming at V came to 5 bases and at J to 1 base, leaving 3 bases not matched to a gene. The germline CDR1 and CDR2 sequences are SNHLY and FYNNEI.

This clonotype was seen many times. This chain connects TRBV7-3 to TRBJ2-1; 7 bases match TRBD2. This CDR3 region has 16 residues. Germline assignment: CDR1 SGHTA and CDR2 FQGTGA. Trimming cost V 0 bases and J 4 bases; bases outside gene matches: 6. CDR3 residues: CASSLTAGEAYNEQFF. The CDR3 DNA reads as TGTGCCAGCAGCTTAACGGCGGGAGAGGCGTACAATGAGCAGTTCTTC.

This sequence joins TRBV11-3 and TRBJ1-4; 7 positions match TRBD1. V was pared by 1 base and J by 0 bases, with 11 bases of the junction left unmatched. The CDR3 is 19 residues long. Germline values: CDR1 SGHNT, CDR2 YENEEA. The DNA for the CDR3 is TGTGCCAGCAGCTTAGCACAGTACCGGGACAGTGCAACTAATGAAAAACTGTTTTTT. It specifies CASSLAQYRDSATNEKLFF. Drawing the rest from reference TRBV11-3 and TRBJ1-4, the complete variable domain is EAGVVQSPRYKIIEKKQPVAFWCNPISGHNTLYWYLQNLGQGPELLIRYENEEAVDDSQLPKDRFSAERLKGVDSTLKIQPAELGDSAVYLCASSLAQYRDSATNEKLFFGSGTQLSVL.

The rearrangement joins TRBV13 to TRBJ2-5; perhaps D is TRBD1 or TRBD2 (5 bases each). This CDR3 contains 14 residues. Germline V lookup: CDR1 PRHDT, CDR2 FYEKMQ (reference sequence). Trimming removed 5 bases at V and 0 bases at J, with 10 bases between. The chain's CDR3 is CASSPGTNQETQYF. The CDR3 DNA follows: TGTGCCAGCAGCCCGGGGACGAACCAAGAGACCCAGTACTTC.

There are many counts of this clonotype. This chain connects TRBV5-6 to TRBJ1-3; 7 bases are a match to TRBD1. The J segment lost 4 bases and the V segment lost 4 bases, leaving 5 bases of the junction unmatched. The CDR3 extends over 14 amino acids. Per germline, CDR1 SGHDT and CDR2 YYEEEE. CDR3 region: CASSPLGQGNTIYF. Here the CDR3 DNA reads TGTGCCAGCAGCCCGCTGGGACAGGGAAACACCATATATTTT.

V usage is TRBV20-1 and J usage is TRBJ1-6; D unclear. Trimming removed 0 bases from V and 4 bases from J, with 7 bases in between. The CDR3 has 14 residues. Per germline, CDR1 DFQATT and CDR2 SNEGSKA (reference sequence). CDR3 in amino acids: CSARDGEYNSPLHF. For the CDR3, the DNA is TGCAGTGCTAGAGACGGGGAATATAATTCACCCCTCCACTTT.

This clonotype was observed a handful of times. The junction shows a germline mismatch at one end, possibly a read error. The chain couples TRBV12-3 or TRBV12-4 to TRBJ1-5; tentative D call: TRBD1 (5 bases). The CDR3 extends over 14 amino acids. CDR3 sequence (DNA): TGTGCCAGCAGTTTTATGGGGGAAAATCGGCCCCAGCATTTT. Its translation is CASSFMGENRPQHF.

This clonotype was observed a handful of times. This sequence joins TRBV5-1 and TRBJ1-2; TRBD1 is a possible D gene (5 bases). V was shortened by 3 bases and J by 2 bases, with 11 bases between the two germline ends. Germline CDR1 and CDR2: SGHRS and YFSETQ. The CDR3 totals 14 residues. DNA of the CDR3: TGCGCCAGCAGCTCCCCGGACAAGAACTATGGCTACACCTTC. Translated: CASSSPDKNYGYTF.

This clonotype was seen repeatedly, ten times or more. CDR3 protein: CASSEATSGWGEQFF. DNA for the CDR3: TGTGCCAGCAGTGAAGCTACTAGCGGGTGGGGTGAGCAGTTCTTC. The gene calls are TRBV6-1 and TRBJ2-1; the match to TRBD2 covers 9 bases. The length of the CDR3 is 15 residues. Germline V gene sequence: CDR1 MNHNS, CDR2 SASEGT. J gave up 9 bases and V 0 bases, and 6 bases lay outside the gene matches.

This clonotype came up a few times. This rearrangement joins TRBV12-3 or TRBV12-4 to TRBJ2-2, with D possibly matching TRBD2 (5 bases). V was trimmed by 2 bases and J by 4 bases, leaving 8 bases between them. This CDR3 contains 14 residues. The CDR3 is CASSLTRITGELFF. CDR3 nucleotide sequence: TGTGCCAGCAGTTTAACTAGAATCACCGGGGAGCTGTTTTTT.